The 5 T cell receptor beta chains in this list originate from one sample, sequenced in a study of Tregs in tolerant kidney transplant recipients. The method was immunoSEQ multiplex PCR; TCRdb's version includes in-frame clones alone and lacks a portion of them. The sample shows some 90,000 clones, around nine tenths of them seen only once. The sequencing sample was made of CD8+ T cells from blood. The source of these receptors is a human donor in good health.

This clone was seen just once. This sequence joins TRBV5-4 and TRBJ2-7, with 14 bases fitting TRBD2. Losses at the gene ends were 1 base for V and 4 bases for J; bases not matched to a gene: 4. Germline loops: CDR1 SGHNT, CDR2 YYREEE (reference sequence). This CDR3 has 16 residues. This chain's CDR3 is CASSLPTSGRAYEQYF. CDR3 sequence (DNA): TGTGCCAGCAGCTTGCCGACTAGCGGGAGGGCTTACGAGCAGTACTTC. Complete variable domain (other parts from reference TRBV5-4 and TRBJ2-7): ETGVTQSPTHLIKTRGQQVTLRCSSQSGHNTVSWYQQALGQGPQFIFQYYREEENGRGNFPPRFSGLQFPNYSSELNVNALELDDSALYLCASSLPTSGRAYEQYFGPGTRLTVT.

J is TRBJ1-6 and V is TRBV6-8; D ambiguous. The CDR3 is made up of 19 amino acids. The germline V gene encodes CDR1 MNHGY and CDR2 SAAAGT. V was shortened by 2 bases and J by 4 bases, with 21 bases between the two germline ends. The CDR3 sequence is CASSYLGWLQNTYNSPLHF. The CDR3 coding sequence is TGTGCCAGCAGTTACCTCGGCTGGTTACAAAATACATATAATTCACCCCTCCACTTT.

V gene TRBV4-1 combines with J gene TRBJ2-5; TRBD1 agrees at 8 bases. Germline trimming cut 3 bases from V and 1 base from J; bases unmatched to any gene: 10. There are 17 residues in the CDR3. Per the germline V gene, CDR1 is MGHRA and CDR2 is YSYEKL. This chain's CDR3 is CASSQAGQGLPQETQYF. Here the CDR3 DNA reads TGCGCCAGCAGCCAGGCCGGACAGGGCCTCCCCCAAGAGACCCAGTACTTC.

The chain recombines TRBV29-1 with TRBJ2-5, with D maybe TRBD1 (6 bases). In germline, CDR1 is SQVTM, CDR2 ANQGSEA. There are 13 residues in the CDR3. The CDR3 spells CRLGTGRMETQYF. As DNA, the CDR3 is TGCAGGTTAGGCACAGGGCGTATGGAGACCCAGTACTTC.

This clone came up once. The chain is built from TRBV5-1 and TRBJ2-7, with TRBD2 matching over 14 bases. The germline V gene has CDR1 SGHRS and CDR2 YFSETQ. CDR3 size: 17 residues. V dropped 2 bases and J dropped 7; count of bases not matched to a gene: 11. The CDR3: CASSLTRLAGGSDEQYF. CDR3 in DNA: TGCGCCAGCAGCTTAACCCGACTAGCGGGAGGGTCCGATGAGCAGTACTTC. Drawing the rest from reference TRBV5-1 and TRBJ2-7, the complete variable domain is KAGVTQTPRYLIKTRGQQVTLSCSPISGHRSVSWYQQTPGQGLQFLFEYFSETQRNKGNFPGRFSGRQFSNSRSEMNVSTLELGDSALYLCASSLTRLAGGSDEQYFGPGTRLTVT.